This T cell receptor (beta chain) was observed in a study of cytomegalovirus exposure and HLA in healthy donors. The overall study: A data release that came early held approximately 85 million unique TCRs from HLA-typed donors.

13 Jbeta primers and 60 Vbeta primers were used for the PCR. Generated by immunoSEQ multiplex PCR, the TCRdb table keeps only in-frame clones and is missing some. Here the sample spans about 64,000 clones, roughly 69% being singletons. Concerning this clone itself: Its antigen is unknown.

Notes on the study in general: In all likelihood, a cluster of highly shared sequence variants was a sequencing artifact.

Per the germline V gene, CDR1 is GTSNPN and CDR2 is SVGIG (reference sequence). Trimming removed 3 bases from V and 3 bases from J, with 7 bases in between. The CDR3 loop spans 12 amino acids. Healthy bone marrow donors formed the donor group. The specimen was PBMCs. This chain links TRBV30 with TRBJ2-3; D ambiguous. The TCR sequence derives from a woman aged 45-65 years in good health and CMV-seronegative. For the CDR3, the DNA is TGTGCCTGGAGCCGAGAAACAGATACGCAGTATTTT. Protein sequence: CAWSRETDTQYF.